The clone carrying this T cell receptor beta chain was recorded a few times. Its antigen remains unidentified. The sample comes from a study of response to subunit inactivated influenza vaccine. Study-wide results and limits: A suggestion made by the authors is that each seasonal influenza vaccination recruits few new T cells.

In TCRdb, the RT-PCR reads were re-called with MiXCR into one record per CDR3 protein. The sample carries about 160,000 distinct CDR3 sequences, around 10% recorded once. V gave up 0 bases and J gave up 5 bases, with 13 bases separating them. CDR1 DFQATT and CDR2 SNEGSKA come from the germline V gene (reference sequence). This CDR3 comprises 14 residues. The sequences come from CD8+ T cells sorted from PBMCs, collected around 25 months after vaccination. This receptor was identified in a man in his fifties or sixties who received an inactivated influenza vaccine. V gene TRBV20-1 combines with J gene TRBJ1-1, with D unclear. CDR3 in amino acids: CSARDFFGVTEAFF. The CDR3 DNA reads as TGCAGTGCTAGAGATTTCTTTGGGGTAACTGAAGCTTTCTTT.